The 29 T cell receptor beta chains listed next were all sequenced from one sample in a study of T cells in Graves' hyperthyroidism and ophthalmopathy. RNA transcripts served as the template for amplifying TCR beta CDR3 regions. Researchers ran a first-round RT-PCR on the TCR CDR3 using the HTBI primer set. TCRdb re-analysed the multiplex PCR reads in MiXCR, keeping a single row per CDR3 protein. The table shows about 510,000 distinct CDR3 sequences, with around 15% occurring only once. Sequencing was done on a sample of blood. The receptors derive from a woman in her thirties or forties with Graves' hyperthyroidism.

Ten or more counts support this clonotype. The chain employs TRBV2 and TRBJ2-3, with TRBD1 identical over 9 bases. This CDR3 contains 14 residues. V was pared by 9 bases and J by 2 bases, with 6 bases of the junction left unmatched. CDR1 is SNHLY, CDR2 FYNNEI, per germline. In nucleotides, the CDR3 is TGTGCCAGTCGACAGGGGGAACCCACAGATACGCAGTATTTT. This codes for CASRQGEPTDTQYF. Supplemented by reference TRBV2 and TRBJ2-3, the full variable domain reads EPEVTQTPSHQVTQMGQEVILRCVPISNHLYFYWYRQILGQKVEFLVSFYNNEISEKSEIFDDQFSVERPDGSNFTLKIRSTKLEDSAMYFCASRQGEPTDTQYFGPGTRLTVL.

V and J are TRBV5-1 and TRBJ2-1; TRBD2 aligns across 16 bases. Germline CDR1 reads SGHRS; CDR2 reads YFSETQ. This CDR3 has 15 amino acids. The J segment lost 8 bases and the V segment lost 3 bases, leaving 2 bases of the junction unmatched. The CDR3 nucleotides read TGCGCCAGCAGCTGGGGACTAGCGGGAGGGCATGAGCAGTTCTTC. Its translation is CASSWGLAGGHEQFF. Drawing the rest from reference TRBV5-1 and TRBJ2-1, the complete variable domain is KAGVTQTPRYLIKTRGQQVTLSCSPISGHRSVSWYQQTPGQGLQFLFEYFSETQRNKGNFPGRFSGRQFSNSRSEMNVSTLELGDSALYLCASSWGLAGGHEQFFGPGTRLTVL.

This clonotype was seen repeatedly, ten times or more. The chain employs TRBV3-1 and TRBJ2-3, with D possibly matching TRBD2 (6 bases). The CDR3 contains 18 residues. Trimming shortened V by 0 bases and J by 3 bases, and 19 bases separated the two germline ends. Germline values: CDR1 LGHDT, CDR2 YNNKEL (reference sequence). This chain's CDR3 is CASSQDWQGGRNTDTQYF. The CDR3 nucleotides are TGTGCCAGCAGCCAAGATTGGCAGGGAGGACGGAATACAGATACGCAGTATTTT.

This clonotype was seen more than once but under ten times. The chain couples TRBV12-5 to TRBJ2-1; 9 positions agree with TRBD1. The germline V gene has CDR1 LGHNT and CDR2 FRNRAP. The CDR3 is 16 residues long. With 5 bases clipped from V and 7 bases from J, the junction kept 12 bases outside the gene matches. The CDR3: CASGTLGQGLSNEQFF. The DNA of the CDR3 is TGTGCTAGTGGTACCCTGGGACAGGGTCTATCGAATGAGCAGTTCTTC.

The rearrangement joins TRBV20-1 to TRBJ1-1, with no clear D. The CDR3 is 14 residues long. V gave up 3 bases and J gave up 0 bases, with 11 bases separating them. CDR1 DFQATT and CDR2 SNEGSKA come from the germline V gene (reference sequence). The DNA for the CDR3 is TGCAGTGCTAGGTCGGACGGGATGAACACTGAAGCTTTCTTT. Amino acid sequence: CSARSDGMNTEAFF.

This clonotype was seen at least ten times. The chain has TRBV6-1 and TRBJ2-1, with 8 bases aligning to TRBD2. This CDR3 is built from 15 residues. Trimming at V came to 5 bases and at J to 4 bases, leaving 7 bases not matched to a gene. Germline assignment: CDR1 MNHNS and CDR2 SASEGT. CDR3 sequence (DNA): TGTGCCAGCAGTCTAGGACTAGCTCTATACAATGAGCAGTTCTTC. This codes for CASSLGLALYNEQFF.

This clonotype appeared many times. CDR3 in amino acids: CASSLAVANNEQFF. CDR3 nucleotides: TGCGCCAGCAGCTTGGCGGTAGCTAACAATGAGCAGTTCTTC. The genes are TRBV5-1 and TRBJ2-1; the D is unclear. Trimming left V 0 bases short and J 5 bases short, with 9 bases between. The germline V gene has CDR1 SGHRS and CDR2 YFSETQ. The CDR3 loop spans 14 amino acids.

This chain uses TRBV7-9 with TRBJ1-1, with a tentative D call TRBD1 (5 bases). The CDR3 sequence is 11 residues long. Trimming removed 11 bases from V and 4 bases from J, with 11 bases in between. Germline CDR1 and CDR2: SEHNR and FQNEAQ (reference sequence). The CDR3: CAAAGGTEAFF. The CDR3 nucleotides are TGTGCCGCAGCGGGGGGCACTGAAGCTTTCTTT.

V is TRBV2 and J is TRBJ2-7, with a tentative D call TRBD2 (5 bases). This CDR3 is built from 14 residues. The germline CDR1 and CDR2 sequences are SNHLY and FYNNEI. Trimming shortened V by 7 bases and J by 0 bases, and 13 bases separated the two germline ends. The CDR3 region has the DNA TGTGCCAGCACTTGGAGGAAAATCTCCTACGAGCAGTACTTC. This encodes CASTWRKISYEQYF.

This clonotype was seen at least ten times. The CDR3 DNA reads as TGCGCCAGCAGCGGCGGGGGTAGCACAGATACGCAGTATTTT. It yields the protein CASSGGGSTDTQYF. This rearrangement joins TRBV5-1 to TRBJ2-3, with 7 bases identical to TRBD2. J lost 0 bases, V lost 4 bases, and 2 bases had no gene match. The CDR3 loop spans 14 amino acids. Germline CDR1 SGHRS, CDR2 YFSETQ.

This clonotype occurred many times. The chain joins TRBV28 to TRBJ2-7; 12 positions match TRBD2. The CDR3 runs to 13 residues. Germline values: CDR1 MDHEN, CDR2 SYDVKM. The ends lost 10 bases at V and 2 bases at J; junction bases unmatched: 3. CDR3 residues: CATGLAGTYEQYF. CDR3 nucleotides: TGTGCCACAGGACTAGCGGGAACCTACGAGCAGTACTTC.

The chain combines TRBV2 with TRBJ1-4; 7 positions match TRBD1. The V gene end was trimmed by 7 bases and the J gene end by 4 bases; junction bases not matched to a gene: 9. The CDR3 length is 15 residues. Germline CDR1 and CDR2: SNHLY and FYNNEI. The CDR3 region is CASTTGEHSNEKLFF. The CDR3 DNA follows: TGTGCCAGCACCACAGGGGAGCACAGTAATGAAAAACTGTTTTTT.

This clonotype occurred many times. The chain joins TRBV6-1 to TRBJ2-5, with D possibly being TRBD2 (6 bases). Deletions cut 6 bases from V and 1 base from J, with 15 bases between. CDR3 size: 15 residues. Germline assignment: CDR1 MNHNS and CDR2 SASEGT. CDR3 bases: TGTGCCAGCAGCTCTCATGGGGGGTCCCAAGAGACCCAGTACTTC. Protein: CASSSHGGSQETQYF.

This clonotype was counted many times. The chain's CDR3 is CASSLGTSSADTQYF. The CDR3 DNA reads TGTGCCAGCAGCTTGGGGACTAGCTCCGCAGATACGCAGTATTTT. V usage is TRBV7-3 and J usage is TRBJ2-3; 9 bases line up with TRBD2. V trimming: 3 bases; J trimming: 4 bases; junction bases outside the gene matches: 5. The length of the CDR3 is 15 residues. CDR1 SGHTA and CDR2 FQGTGA come from the germline V gene.

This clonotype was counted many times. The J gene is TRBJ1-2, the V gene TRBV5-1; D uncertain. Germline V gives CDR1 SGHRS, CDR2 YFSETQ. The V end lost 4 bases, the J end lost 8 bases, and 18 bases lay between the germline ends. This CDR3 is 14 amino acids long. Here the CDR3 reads CASSLETQLGGYTF. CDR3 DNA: TGCGCCAGCAGCCTGGAAACTCAGTTAGGGGGCTACACCTTC. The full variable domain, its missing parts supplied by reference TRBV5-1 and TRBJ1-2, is KAGVTQTPRYLIKTRGQQVTLSCSPISGHRSVSWYQQTPGQGLQFLFEYFSETQRNKGNFPGRFSGRQFSNSRSEMNVSTLELGDSALYLCASSLETQLGGYTFGSGTRLTVV.

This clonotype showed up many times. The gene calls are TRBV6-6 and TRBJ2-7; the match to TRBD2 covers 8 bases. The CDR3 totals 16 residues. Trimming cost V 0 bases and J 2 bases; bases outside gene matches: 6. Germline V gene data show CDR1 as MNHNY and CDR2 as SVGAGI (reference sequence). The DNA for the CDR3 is TGTGCCAGCAGTTACTCGTTCGGGAGGGGGGCCTACGAGCAGTACTTC. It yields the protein CASSYSFGRGAYEQYF.

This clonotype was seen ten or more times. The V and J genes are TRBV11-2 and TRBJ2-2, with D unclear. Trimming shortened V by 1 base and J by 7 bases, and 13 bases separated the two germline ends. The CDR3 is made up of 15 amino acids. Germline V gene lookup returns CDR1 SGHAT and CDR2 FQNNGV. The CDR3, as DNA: TGTGCCAGCAGCTTAGTGAGAGAAGGCGTCGGGGAGCTGTTTTTT. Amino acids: CASSLVREGVGELFF.

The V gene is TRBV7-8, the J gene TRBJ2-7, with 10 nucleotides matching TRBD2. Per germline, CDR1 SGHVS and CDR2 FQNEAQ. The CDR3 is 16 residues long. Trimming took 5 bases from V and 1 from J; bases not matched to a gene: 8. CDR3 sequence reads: CASSGGPSGSSYEQYF. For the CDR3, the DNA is TGTGCCAGCAGCGGGGGACCTAGCGGGAGTTCCTACGAGCAGTACTTC.

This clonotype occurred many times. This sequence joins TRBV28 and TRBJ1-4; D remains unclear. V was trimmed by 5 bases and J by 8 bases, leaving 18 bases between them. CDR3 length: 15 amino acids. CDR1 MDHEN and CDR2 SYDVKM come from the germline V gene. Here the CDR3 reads CASSPRAGRREKLFF. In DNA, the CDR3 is TGTGCCAGCAGTCCGAGGGCAGGACGAAGAGAAAAACTGTTTTTT.

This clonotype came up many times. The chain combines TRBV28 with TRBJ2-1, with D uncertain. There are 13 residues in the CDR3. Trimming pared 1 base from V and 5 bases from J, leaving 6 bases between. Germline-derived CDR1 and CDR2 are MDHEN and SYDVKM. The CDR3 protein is CASSLYQNNEQFF. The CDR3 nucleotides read TGTGCCAGCAGTTTATACCAAAACAATGAGCAGTTCTTC.

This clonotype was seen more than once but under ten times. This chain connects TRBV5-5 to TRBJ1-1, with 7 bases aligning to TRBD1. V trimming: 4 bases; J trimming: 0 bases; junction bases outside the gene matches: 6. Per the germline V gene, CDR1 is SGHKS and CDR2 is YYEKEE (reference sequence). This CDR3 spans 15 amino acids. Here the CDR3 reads CASSIRQGMNTEAFF. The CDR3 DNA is TGTGCCAGCAGCATAAGACAGGGAATGAACACTGAAGCTTTCTTT.

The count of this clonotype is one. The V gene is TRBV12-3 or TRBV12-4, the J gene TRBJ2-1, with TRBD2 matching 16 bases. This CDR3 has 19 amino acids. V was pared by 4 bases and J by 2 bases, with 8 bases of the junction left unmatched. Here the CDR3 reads CASSSGLAGGPLAYNEQFF. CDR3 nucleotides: TGTGCCAGCAGTTCGGGACTAGCGGGAGGGCCCCTAGCCTACAATGAGCAGTTCTTC.

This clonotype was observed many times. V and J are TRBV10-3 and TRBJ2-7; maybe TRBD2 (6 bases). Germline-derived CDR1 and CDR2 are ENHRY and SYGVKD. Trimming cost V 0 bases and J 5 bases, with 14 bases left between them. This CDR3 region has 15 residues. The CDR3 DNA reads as TGTGCCATCAGTGAGTCGTCAAGCGGGTACGACGAGCAGTACTTC. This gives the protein CAISESSSGYDEQYF.

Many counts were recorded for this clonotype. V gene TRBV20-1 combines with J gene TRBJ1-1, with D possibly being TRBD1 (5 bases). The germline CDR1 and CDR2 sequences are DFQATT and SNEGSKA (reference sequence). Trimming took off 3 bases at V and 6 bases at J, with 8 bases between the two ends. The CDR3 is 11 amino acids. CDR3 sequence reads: CSASEGSEAFF. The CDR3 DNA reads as TGCAGTGCTAGCGAGGGGTCTGAAGCTTTCTTT.

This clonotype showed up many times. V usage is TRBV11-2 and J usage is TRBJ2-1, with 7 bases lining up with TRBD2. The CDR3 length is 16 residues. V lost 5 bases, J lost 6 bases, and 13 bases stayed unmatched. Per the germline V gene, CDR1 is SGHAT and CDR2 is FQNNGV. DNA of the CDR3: TGTGCCAGCAGCCGCGAAACGAGGGAGGGCCGCAATGAGCAGTTCTTC. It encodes CASSRETREGRNEQFF.

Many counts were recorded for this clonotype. The chain's CDR3 is CASSFLTEDGEQYF. CDR3 sequence (DNA): TGTGCCAGCAGCTTCCTGACAGAAGATGGGGAGCAGTACTTC. This chain joins TRBV7-2 and TRBJ2-7; TRBD1 is a possible D gene (5 bases). Trimming pared 3 bases from V and 7 bases from J, leaving 16 bases between. Per germline, CDR1 SGHTA and CDR2 FQGNSA. The CDR3 contains 14 residues.

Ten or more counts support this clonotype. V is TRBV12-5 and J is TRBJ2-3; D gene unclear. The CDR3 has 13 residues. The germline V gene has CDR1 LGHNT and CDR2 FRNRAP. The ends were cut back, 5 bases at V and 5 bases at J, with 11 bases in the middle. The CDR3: CASGRSFQDTQYF. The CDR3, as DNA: TGTGCTAGTGGTCGCTCCTTTCAAGATACGCAGTATTTT.

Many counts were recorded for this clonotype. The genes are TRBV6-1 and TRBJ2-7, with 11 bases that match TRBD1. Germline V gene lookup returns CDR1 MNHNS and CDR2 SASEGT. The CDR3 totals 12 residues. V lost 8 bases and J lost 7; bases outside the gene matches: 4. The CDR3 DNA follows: TGTGCCAGCGACAGGGACAGGGGGGAGCAGTACTTC. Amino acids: CASDRDRGEQYF.

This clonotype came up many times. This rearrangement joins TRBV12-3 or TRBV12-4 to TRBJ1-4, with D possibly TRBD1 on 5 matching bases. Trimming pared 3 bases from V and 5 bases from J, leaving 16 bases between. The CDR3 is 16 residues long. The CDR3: CASSLGLSNRNEKLFF. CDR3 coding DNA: TGTGCCAGCAGTTTGGGTTTGTCCAACAGGAATGAAAAACTGTTTTTT.